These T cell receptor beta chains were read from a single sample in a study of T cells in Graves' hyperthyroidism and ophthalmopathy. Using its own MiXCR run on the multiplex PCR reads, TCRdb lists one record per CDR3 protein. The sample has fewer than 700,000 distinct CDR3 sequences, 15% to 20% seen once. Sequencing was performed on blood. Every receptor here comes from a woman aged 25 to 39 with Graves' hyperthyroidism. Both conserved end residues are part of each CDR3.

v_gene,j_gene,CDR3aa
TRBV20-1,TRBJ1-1,CSARVFLELNTEAFF
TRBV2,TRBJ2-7,CASTRKSAYLVSYEQYF
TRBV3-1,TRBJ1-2,CASTPGAGAYGYTF
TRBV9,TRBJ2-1,CASSEGGRALANEQFF
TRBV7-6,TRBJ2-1,CASRRTVSSYNEQFF
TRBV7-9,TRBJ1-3,CASSLIGGFGNTIYF
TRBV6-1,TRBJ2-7,CASSGLQGTYEQYF
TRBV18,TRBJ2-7,CASSPPFGTGLGGYEQYF
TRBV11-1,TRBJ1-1,CASSPRTGRDTEAFF
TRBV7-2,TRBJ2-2,CAGSANTGELFF
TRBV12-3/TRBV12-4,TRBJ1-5,CASSLRGGDQPQHF
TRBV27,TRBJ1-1,CASSFLRKGANTEAFF
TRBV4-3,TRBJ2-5,CASSQDWVTSGQEWGTQYF
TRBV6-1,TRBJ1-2,CASSETGTAPGYTF
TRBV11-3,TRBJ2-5,CASSQVAADQETQYF
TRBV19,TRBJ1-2,CATTEGGRERDYGYTF
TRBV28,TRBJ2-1,CASSLIRGGIYNEQFF
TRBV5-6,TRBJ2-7,CASSSLITGQAGYEQYF
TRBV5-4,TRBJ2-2,CASSLGVGYANTGELFF
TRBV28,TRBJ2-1,CASSLGTSGTYEQFF
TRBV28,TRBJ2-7,CASSFFRHSSYEQYF
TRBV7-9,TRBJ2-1,CASTLGGDNEQFF
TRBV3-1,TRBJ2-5,CASSQGAGGGKETQYF
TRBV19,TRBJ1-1,CAGSIEFSSDTEAFF
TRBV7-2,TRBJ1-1,CASRNTGEGGEAFF
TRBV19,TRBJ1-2,CASRSVYYGYTF
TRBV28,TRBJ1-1,CASSFSRQGNTEAFF
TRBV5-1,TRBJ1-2,CASSEYRGAYSYTF
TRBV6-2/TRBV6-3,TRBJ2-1,CASALAESYNEQFF
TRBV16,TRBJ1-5,CASSPGPSNQPQHF
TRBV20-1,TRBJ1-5,CSARGGGIGNQPQHF
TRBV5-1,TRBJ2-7,CASSSGLAATYEQYF
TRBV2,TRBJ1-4,CASSPGTDNEKLFF
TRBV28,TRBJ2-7,CASSFSAGAYEQYF
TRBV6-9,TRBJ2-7,CASSYSLPGQGCYEQYF
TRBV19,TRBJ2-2,CASSGGQGDTGELFF
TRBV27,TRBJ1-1,CASRALGDKVTEAFF
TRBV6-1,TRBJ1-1,CASRNTGHGGTEAFF
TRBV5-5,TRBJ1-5,CASSLSGTGGVSNQPQHF
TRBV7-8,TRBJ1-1,CASSLFATEAFF
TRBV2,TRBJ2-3,CASSELGGRTLGDTQYF
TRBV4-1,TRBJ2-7,CASSQGGGGQAKQYF
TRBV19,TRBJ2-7,CASSIRAPSVSGRPYERYF
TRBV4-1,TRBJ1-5,CASSQDRSRVQPQHF
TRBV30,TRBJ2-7,CAWNRDSTYEQYF
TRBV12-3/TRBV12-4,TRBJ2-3,CASSFGGQGVRDTQYF
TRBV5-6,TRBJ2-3,CASSLSGIHTQYF
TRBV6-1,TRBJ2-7,CASRVRQGPYEQYF
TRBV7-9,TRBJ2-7,CASSLEWDASLDEQYF
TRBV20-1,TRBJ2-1,CSARVNRMYNEQFF
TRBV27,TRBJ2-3,CASRRSLGPDTQYF
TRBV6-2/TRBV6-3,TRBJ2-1,CASSDPTGTGNNEQFF
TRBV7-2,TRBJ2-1,CASSWFAGQHAYNEQFF
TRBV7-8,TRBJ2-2,CASSPGADTGELFF